This record looks at one T cell receptor (beta chain) sequence and its context. This clone has just a few counts. No antigen is known for it. No qualities accompany the bases; no much larger clone lies one base away. This sample was taken from a study of CD8+ T cells in alopecia areata (dated by TCRdb to the late 2010s). Describing the broader study: In both human patients and the C3H/HeJ mouse model, the study applied high-throughput TCRbeta sequencing to look at T cell clonal expansion in alopecia areata. Human TCRbeta sequencing covered scalp tissue and sorted CD4+ and CD8+ peripheral blood T cells from patchy and totalis/universalis alopecia areata patients and healthy controls. Scalp clonality was compared across normal scalp (n=4), patchy alopecia areata scalp (n=8), and alopecia totalis/universalis scalp (n=8). TCRbeta CDR3 regions were amplified by immunoSEQ multiplex PCR with 35 Vbeta forward and 13 Jbeta reverse primers. The RNA source kit depended on sample type: the PAXgene miRNA kit for fixed scalp, the miRNeasy kit for PBMCs, and the RNeasy kit for mouse skin. Here is what the overall study found, with its caveats: Compared with normal scalp, lesional scalp had higher clonality and more expanded CD8+ clones, particularly in alopecia totalis/universalis, a pattern that suggests antigenic drive. Unlike mouse skin, where gammadelta T cells dominate, normal human skin contains resident alphabeta T cells that get sequenced too, which complicates analysis of the scalp TCR repertoire. Compared with mice, TCR sequences shared between patients were less clear, possibly partly because of HLA diversity across the patient population.

Libraries came from the immunoSEQ multiplex PCR assay. For TCR sequencing, RNA was extracted from every sample and reverse transcribed into cDNA to serve as template. SuperScript III was used for first-strand cDNA synthesis, primed with a 2:1 mix of oligo-dT and random hexamers. A synthetic immune receptor repertoire was used to measure amplification bias, and any remaining bias was corrected computationally. The authors' analysis ran thus. After raw reads were preprocessed to remove errors, the CDR3 was defined following IMGT conventions as running from the conserved cysteine to phenylalanine. Clonality was computed as 1 minus the Shannon entropy, with the entropy normalized by log2 of the number of productive unique TCRs. Whether scalp clones were CD4 or CD8 was inferred by matching scalp TCRbeta sequences against CD4 and CD8 repertoires sorted from blood. The table was pulled from immuneACCESS by TCRdb, which kept in-frame rearrangements only. Such tables lose some clones; where checked, under half of the loss comes from unresolved V genes, and the rest has no known cause. V, J and clone size are those of that table, while D and trimming were read from the DNA. In all, the sample holds approximately 30,000 clones, and more than 55% of those were seen once. The ten largest clones take up roughly 18% of the sample.

CDR1 and CDR2 are read off the germline V gene as SQVTM and ANQGSEA. Cut back by 5 bases and 8 bases, the V and J ends lie 10 bases apart. The CDR3 runs 11 residues from the cysteine to the phenylalanine. The only DNA kept is the CDR3, 33 bases in frame from the first base. Lesional scalp punch biopsies and peripheral blood were obtained from alopecia areata patients. PBMCs were isolated by density centrifugation and stained for CD3, CD4 and CD8, and CD4+ and CD8+ T cells were sorted on a FACSAria. As part of a multicenter biomarker study, untreated alopecia areata patients were recruited. In 4 to 6 patients from the biomarker study, the blood CD8+ T cells went through an additional sort into NKG2D-low and NKG2D-high fractions.

Source material: NKG2D-high CD8+ T cells sorted from blood. This sample's cell subset or site label indicates: sorted CD8+ NKG2D-high blood T cells. The sequence came from a human donor with alopecia areata. The chain couples TRBV29-1 to TRBJ2-1; the D gene cannot be named for sure. The CDR3 region has the sequence CSVPLRYEQFF. The sequence in DNA is TGCAGCGTTCCCCTAAGGTATGAGCAGTTCTTC.